The clone carrying this TCR beta chain has a handful of counts. Its target is not known. Looked up from germline, CDR1 is SQVTM and CDR2 is ANQGSEA. V was shortened by 3 bases and J by 5 bases, with 10 bases between the two germline ends. This CDR3 contains 12 residues. The sample comes from a study of response to subunit inactivated influenza vaccine. General study results and limits: Each seasonal influenza vaccination, the authors suggested, recruits few new T cells.

TCRdb reprocessed the RT-PCR reads via MiXCR and lists one record per CDR3 protein. The data hold 450,000 to 500,000 distinct CDR3 sequences, with approximately 11% observed a single time. The chain employs TRBV29-1 and TRBJ2-5; a possible D gene is TRBD1 (6 bases). This clonotype was obtained from a man over 45 who received an inactivated influenza vaccine. Sequencing used PBMCs from blood, obtained 45 days after vaccination. The CDR3 nucleotides read TGCAGCGTTGATGGGACAAAGGAGACCCAGTACTTC. Amino acids: CSVDGTKETQYF.